Listed here are 23 T cell receptor beta chains from one sample, sequenced in a study of cytomegalovirus exposure and HLA in healthy donors. The PCR had 60 Vbeta and 13 Jbeta primers. Profiling relied on immunoSEQ multiplex PCR, and the TCRdb table lists in-frame clones only, not all of them. The sample has under 150,000 clones; 80% to 85% are singletons. Sequencing was carried out using PBMCs. Source of these receptors: a male donor in good health and CMV-seronegative.

V usage is TRBV2 and J usage is TRBJ1-1, with D tentatively TRBD1 (6 bases). CDR1 and CDR2 from the germline V gene are SNHLY and FYNNEI. This CDR3 contains 16 residues. Trimming removed 6 bases from V and 0 bases from J, with 17 bases in between. CDR3 bases: TGTGCCAGCAGATTCAGGGGCGTCAACCTGAACACTGAAGCTTTCTTT. Encoded protein: CASRFRGVNLNTEAFF. The entire variable domain, with the rest obtained from reference TRBV2 and TRBJ1-1, is as follows: EPEVTQTPSHQVTQMGQEVILRCVPISNHLYFYWYRQILGQKVEFLVSFYNNEISEKSEIFDDQFSVERPDGSNFTLKIRSTKLEDSAMYFCASRFRGVNLNTEAFFGQGTRLTVV.

The gene calls are TRBV5-4 and TRBJ1-2, with D perhaps TRBD1 (5 bases). This CDR3 contains 11 residues. Trimming left V 4 bases short and J 7 bases short, with 8 bases between. The germline gives CDR1 SGHNT, CDR2 YYREEE (reference sequence). CDR3 protein: CASSRGGGYTF. CDR3 bases: TGTGCCAGCAGCCGGGGGGGTGGCTACACCTTC.

The J gene is TRBJ2-7, the V gene TRBV4-1, with 9 nucleotides matching TRBD1. The CDR3 has 16 amino acids. V lost 1 base and J lost 0; bases outside the gene matches: 4. CDR1 and CDR2 (germline): MGHRA, YSYEKL. The CDR3 is CASSQVPGQGSYEQYF. The CDR3 DNA sequence: TGCGCCAGCAGCCAAGTACCGGGACAGGGCTCCTACGAGCAGTACTTC.

The chain uses TRBV18 and TRBJ2-7, with 8 positions matching TRBD1. Germline loops: CDR1 KGHSH, CDR2 LQKENI. The junction had 5 bases not matched to a gene; V was cut back by 2 bases and J by 2 bases. The CDR3 sequence is 15 residues long. The CDR3 bases are TGTGCCAGCTCACCAAGGACAGGGCGGGCCTACGAGCAGTACTTC. This codes for CASSPRTGRAYEQYF.

The J gene is TRBJ2-1, the V gene TRBV29-1; D possibly corresponds to TRBD2 (6 bases). Trimming removed 4 bases from V and 1 base from J, with 11 bases in between. The CDR3 contains 14 residues. CDR1 is SQVTM and CDR2 is ANQGSEA in the germline V gene. CDR3 nucleotide sequence: TGCAGCGTTGTTGGTAGCGGATCCTACAATGAGCAGTTCTTC. This translates into CSVVGSGSYNEQFF.

The gene calls are TRBV6-6 and TRBJ2-5; possible D gene TRBD1, 5 bases. The last part of the DNA fits TRBJ2-7 better; the J call may be wrong. This CDR3 has 13 residues. Per the germline V gene, CDR1 is MNHNY and CDR2 is SVGAGI (reference sequence). The CDR3 protein is CASSQTDPYEQYF. In DNA, the CDR3 is TGTGCCAGCAGTCAGACAGACCCCTACGAGCAGTACTTC.

This chain connects TRBV12-2 to TRBJ2-5; the DNA was not used to check the table's D call, TRBD1. TRBV12-2 is labeled a pseudogene. The CDR3 is 18 amino acids. CDR3 DNA: TGTGCAAGTCGCGCCCAAGCACAGGGCAGGGGTTCGCTGGAGACCCAGTACTTC. Translating it yields CASRAQAQGRGSLETQYF.

The chain recombines TRBV25-1 with TRBJ2-1; the D gene is possibly TRBD2 (7 bases). V lost 4 bases to trimming and J lost 0 bases, with 13 bases between them. The CDR3 has 16 residues. Germline CDR1 is MGHDK and CDR2 is SYGVNS. The CDR3 DNA reads as TGTGCCAGCAGTGGTGACGGGGGGCTCTCCTACAATGAGCAGTTCTTC. Its translation is CASSGDGGLSYNEQFF.

This clone was seen only once. J is TRBJ2-2 and V is TRBV9; D may be TRBD2 (6 bases). V was clipped by 4 bases and J by 5 bases, with 18 bases between them. Looked up from germline, CDR1 is SGDLS and CDR2 is YYNGEE. The CDR3 spans 16 residues. The CDR3 DNA reads as TGTGCCAGCAGCCCCCAAAATAGACTAGTAACCGGGGAGCTGTTTTTT. Its translation: CASSPQNRLVTGELFF.

This clone came up a few times. The V and J genes are TRBV6-6 and TRBJ2-7; 7 bases are shared with TRBD2. Germline CDR1 is MNHNY and CDR2 is SVGAGI (reference sequence). The V and J ends lost 3 bases and 3 bases, in that order; junction bases with no gene match: 8. CDR3 size: 15 residues. The CDR3 spells CASSYNLAELYEQYF. The CDR3 DNA is TGTGCCAGCAGTTATAATCTAGCGGAACTCTACGAGCAGTACTTC.

This clone was detected once. This chain connects TRBV11-3 to TRBJ2-3; 9 bases map to TRBD1. The CDR3 is 17 residues long. The germline V gene has CDR1 SGHNT and CDR2 YENEEA. J was trimmed by 4 bases and V by 1 base; bases with no gene match: 9. In nucleotides, the CDR3 is TGTGCCAGCAGCTTAGGTGGAGGGACAGGGATTTCAGATACGCAGTATTTT. It codes for CASSLGGGTGISDTQYF.

The rearrangement links TRBV11-2 to TRBJ2-3, with 14 bases fitting TRBD2. V shed 3 bases, J shed 0 bases, and the junction held 8 bases outside the gene matches. Germline values: CDR1 SGHAT, CDR2 FQNNGV. The CDR3 is made up of 19 amino acids. The CDR3 loop reads CASSFEGLAGEPSTDTQYF. The CDR3 DNA sequence: TGTGCCAGCAGCTTCGAGGGACTAGCGGGAGAGCCGAGCACAGATACGCAGTATTTT.

The chain carries TRBV28 and TRBJ2-1; 12 nucleotides agree with TRBD2. The CDR3 extends over 18 amino acids. CDR1 is MDHEN and CDR2 is SYDVKM in the germline V gene. The junction had 13 bases not matched to a gene; V was cut back by 5 bases and J by 5 bases. The CDR3 is CASSPELLWTSGNNEQFF. The CDR3 DNA is TGTGCCAGCAGTCCAGAGCTACTGTGGACTAGCGGGAACAATGAGCAGTTCTTC.

CDR3: CSVRTGLGTGELFF. As DNA, the CDR3 is TGCAGCGTAAGGACAGGGCTGGGGACCGGGGAGCTGTTTTTT. The chain uses TRBV29-1 and TRBJ2-2; 8 bases align to TRBD1. Unmatched junction bases numbered 8, after V lost 6 bases and J lost 5 bases. Germline V gene sequence: CDR1 SQVTM, CDR2 ANQGSEA. CDR3 length: 14 residues.

V usage is TRBV7-9 and J usage is TRBJ2-1; 8 bases agree with TRBD2. Germline CDR1 and CDR2: SEHNR and FQNEAQ (reference sequence). This CDR3 is 12 amino acids long. The junction had 1 base not matched to a gene; V was cut back by 3 bases and J by 9 bases. This CDR3 reads CASSFSGTEQFF. The CDR3 DNA sequence: TGTGCCAGCAGCTTTAGCGGGACTGAGCAGTTCTTC.

The chain combines TRBV29-1 with TRBJ2-7; TRBD1 matches at 9 bases. This CDR3 has 15 amino acids. Germline V gives CDR1 SQVTM, CDR2 ANQGSEA. With V trimmed by 6 bases and J by 7 bases, 16 bases remained unmatched. DNA of the CDR3: TGCAGCGTCTTATTCGGGACAGGGCCACCCATGGAGCAGTACTTC. It is translated as CSVLFGTGPPMEQYF.

This clone was picked up a small number of times. The chain is built from TRBV18 and TRBJ2-6, with 12 nucleotides matching TRBD1. V was clipped by 3 bases and J by 0 bases; unmatched bases: 9. This CDR3 is 20 amino acids long. CDR1 and CDR2 from the germline V gene are KGHSH and LQKENI. CDR3 nucleotide sequence: TGTGCCAGCTCACCCATTTTTGGGACAGGGGGCAGCTCTGGGGCCAACGTCCTGACTTTC. It codes for CASSPIFGTGGSSGANVLTF.

This chain joins TRBV27 and TRBJ1-1; D remains unclear. V gave up 5 bases and J gave up 0 bases, with 10 bases separating them. The CDR3 spans 14 residues. Germline V lookup: CDR1 MNHEY, CDR2 SMNVEV (reference sequence). CDR3 DNA: TGTGCCAGCAGTCTTTCACAGCTGAACACTGAAGCTTTCTTT. Its protein product is CASSLSQLNTEAFF.

The chain employs TRBV6-4 and TRBJ2-1, with a tentative D call TRBD2 (5 bases). CDR1 is MRHNA and CDR2 is SNTAGT in the germline V gene. There are 15 residues in the CDR3. The V and J ends lost 4 bases and 2 bases respectively, with 12 bases between them. CDR3 protein: CASSVERTAYNEQFF. In nucleotides, the CDR3 is TGTGCCAGCAGTGTTGAGCGGACGGCCTACAATGAGCAGTTCTTC.

In this sample, this clone turned up a few times. The chain links TRBV6-5 to TRBJ1-2; D is unclear. CDR3 length: 14 residues. Germline V gives CDR1 MNHEY, CDR2 SVGAGI. The V gene lost 9 bases and the J gene lost 2 bases, with 16 bases spanning the gap. CDR3 DNA sequence: TGTGCCAGTAGAAAGCGGGGAAAAAACTATGGCTACACCTTC. Residues: CASRKRGKNYGYTF.

The chain couples TRBV9 to TRBJ1-2, with 9 bases fitting TRBD1. Trimming at V came to 2 bases and at J to 3 bases, leaving 5 bases not matched to a gene. Per the germline V gene, CDR1 is SGDLS and CDR2 is YYNGEE. This CDR3 is 15 amino acids long. Here the CDR3 reads CASSVGGTGYYGYTF. The CDR3 DNA reads as TGTGCCAGCAGCGTCGGAGGGACAGGGTACTATGGCTACACCTTC.

The chain links TRBV28 to TRBJ2-2, with 7 nucleotides matching TRBD2. Trimming at V came to 10 bases and at J to 4 bases, leaving 6 bases not matched to a gene. Germline CDR1 and CDR2: MDHEN and SYDVKM. The CDR3 runs 13 residues. The CDR3 nucleotides are TGTGCCACCTGGGGGGAGGGCACCGGGGAGCTGTTTTTT. This sequence encodes CATWGEGTGELFF. Supplemented by reference TRBV28 and TRBJ2-2, the full variable domain reads DVKVTQSSRYLVKRTGEKVFLECVQDMDHENMFWYRQDPGLGLRLIYFSYDVKMKEKGDIPEGYSVSREKKERFSLILESASTNQTSMYLCATWGEGTGELFFGEGSRLTVL.

Points on this clone: A read error may produce the germline difference seen at one junction end. This chain uses TRBV5-8 with TRBJ1-5; D perhaps matches TRBD1 (5 bases). The CDR3 consists of 12 residues. The germline V gene has CDR1 SGHTS and CDR2 YDEGEE. The CDR3, as DNA: TGTGCCAGCAGCTCACACGGGAGGGGCGCGTATTTT. It is translated as CASSSHGRGAYF.